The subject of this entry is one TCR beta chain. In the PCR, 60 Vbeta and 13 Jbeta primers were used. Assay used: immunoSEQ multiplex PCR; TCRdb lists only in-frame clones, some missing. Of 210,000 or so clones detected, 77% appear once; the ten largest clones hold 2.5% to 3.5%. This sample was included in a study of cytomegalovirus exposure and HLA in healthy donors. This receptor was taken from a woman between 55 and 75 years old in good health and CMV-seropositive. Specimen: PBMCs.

The CDR3 DNA reads as TGTGCCAGTAGTTGGGACGGGAGACTAACAAATTCACCCCTCCACTTT. Its protein product is CASSWDGRLTNSPLHF. The genes are TRBV19 and TRBJ1-6; possible D gene TRBD1, 5 bases. This CDR3 has 16 amino acids. Per germline, CDR1 LNHDA and CDR2 SQIVND (reference sequence). V was cut by 5 bases and J by 7 bases, with 18 bases left in between. The entire variable domain, with the rest obtained from reference TRBV19 and TRBJ1-6, is as follows: DGGITQSPKYLFRKEGQNVTLSCEQNLNHDAMYWYRQDPGQGLRLIYYSQIVNDFQKGDIAEGYSVSREKKESFPLTVTSAQKNPTAFYLCASSWDGRLTNSPLHFGNGTRLTVT.